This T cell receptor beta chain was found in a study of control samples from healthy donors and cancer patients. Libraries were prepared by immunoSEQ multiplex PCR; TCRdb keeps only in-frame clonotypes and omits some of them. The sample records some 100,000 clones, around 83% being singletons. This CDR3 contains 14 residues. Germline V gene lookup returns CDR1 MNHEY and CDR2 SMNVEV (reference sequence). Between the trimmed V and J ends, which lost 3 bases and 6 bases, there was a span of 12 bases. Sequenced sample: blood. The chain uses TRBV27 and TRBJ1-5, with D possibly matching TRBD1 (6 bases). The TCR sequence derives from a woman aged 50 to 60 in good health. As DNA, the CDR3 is TGTGCCAGCAGTTTGGACAGTTGGAGTCAGCCCCAGCATTTT. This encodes CASSLDSWSQPQHF.